A selection of T cell receptor beta chains follows, all from one sample in a study of cytomegalovirus exposure and HLA in healthy donors. Clones were sequenced by immunoSEQ multiplex PCR, and TCRdb holds only the in-frame ones, with some missing. The listing records just under 65,000 clones. Sequencing input: PBMCs. These receptors were obtained from a boy younger than 18 in good health and CMV-seronegative. Both conserved end residues are part of each CDR3. D genes are given only for firm matches.

>TRBV9|TRBJ1-2|-
TGTGCCAGCAGCGGAGACATTTATGGCTACACCTTC
CASSGDIYGYTF
>TRBV9|TRBJ1-2|-
TGTGCCAGCAGCGAGACGGGGGGGCGAGTTCAAGATGGCTACACCTTC
CASSETGGRVQDGYTF
>TRBV4-3|TRBJ1-1|-
TGCGCCAGCAGCCAAGATTTGGGGAGCATGAACACTGAAGCTTTCTTT
CASSQDLGSMNTEAFF
>TRBV7-3|TRBJ1-1|-
TGTGCCAGCAGCTTACAGGGGAGGAACACTGAAGCTTTCTTT
CASSLQGRNTEAFF
>TRBV5-1|TRBJ2-3|TRBD2
TGCGCCAGCGCTCTGGAGGCGGGGGGCACAGATACGCAGTATTTT
CASALEAGGTDTQYF
>TRBV7-6|TRBJ2-5|TRBD1
TGTGCCAGCAGCGCCCCAGGGGGAGAGACCCAGTACTTC
CASSAPGGETQYF
>TRBV5-6|TRBJ1-3|-
TGTGCCAGCAGCGGAGCTGAGGCTTTCTCTGGAAACACCATATATTTT
CASSGAEAFSGNTIYF
>TRBV19|TRBJ1-4|TRBD1
TGTGCCAGTAGTAGACAGGGGGCATCGAATGAAAAACTGTTTTTT
CASSRQGASNEKLFF
>TRBV5-4|TRBJ2-7|TRBD1
TGTGCCAGCAGCTTGACCAGGGGGCTTGATGACGAGCAGTACTTC
CASSLTRGLDDEQYF
>TRBV5-6|TRBJ2-3|TRBD2
TGTGCCAGCAGCTCGATTTCAGCGGGAGACACAGATACGCAGTATTTT
CASSSISAGDTDTQYF
>TRBV5-1|TRBJ1-1|TRBD1
TGCGCCAGCAGCTCTAGACAGGGGAACACTGAAGCTTTCTTT
CASSSRQGNTEAFF
>TRBV5-1|TRBJ1-1|TRBD1
TGCGCCAGCAGCCAAAACCCAGGGGGCGTGGGGAACACTGAAGCTTTCTTT
CASSQNPGGVGNTEAFF
>TRBV27|TRBJ1-2|TRBD1
TGTGCCAGCAGTCCAGGGGGCTATGGCTACACCTTC
CASSPGGYGYTF
>TRBV5-1|TRBJ1-2|TRBD1
TGCGCCAGCAGCGTTGGGGACAGCCGGGGTTACACCTTC
CASSVGDSRGYTF
>TRBV5-1|TRBJ1-1|-
TGCGCCAGCAGCTTGGGGGCCGACGGTAACATGAACACTGAAGCTTTCTTT
CASSLGADGNMNTEAFF
>TRBV2|TRBJ1-5|-
TGTGCCAGCAGTGGTAATAAGGGAGACCAGCCCCAGCATTTT
CASSGNKGDQPQHF
>TRBV12-5|TRBJ1-4|-
TGTGCTAGTGCCCAAACAGGAGCCCTTAATGAAAAACTGTTTTTT
CASAQTGALNEKLFF
>TRBV7-9|TRBJ1-2|TRBD1
TGTGCCAGCAGCCCGGACAGGGCCTATGGCTACACCTTC
CASSPDRAYGYTF
>TRBV7-3|TRBJ2-1|TRBD2
TGTGCCAGCAGCTTTTGGGGGACTAGCGGGAGGACGCACAATGAGCAGTTCTTC
CASSFWGTSGRTHNEQFF
>TRBV30|TRBJ1-1|-
TGTGCCTGGAGTCCCAGAGGTGGGACTGAAGCTTTCTTT
CAWSPRGGTEAFF
>TRBV27|TRBJ1-5|-
TGTGCCAGCAGTAAATCGGGGGGTCAGCCCCAGCATTTT
CASSKSGGQPQHF
>TRBV6-1|TRBJ1-1|TRBD1
TGTGCCAGCAGTTCCCGACAGGGAAGGACCACTGAAGCTTTCTTT
CASSSRQGRTTEAFF
>TRBV5-1|TRBJ2-3|TRBD2
TGCGCCAGCAGCGCGGGGGAACCCACAGATACGCAGTATTTT
CASSAGEPTDTQYF
>TRBV25-1|TRBJ2-5|-
TGTGCCAGCAGTGTTCGGGAAGAGACCCAGTACTTC
CASSVREETQYF
>TRBV27|TRBJ2-7|TRBD1
TGTGCCAGCAGTACTAACAGGGGTCCCAACTACGAGCAGTACTTC
CASSTNRGPNYEQYF
>TRBV5-5|TRBJ2-3|TRBD1
TGTGCCAGCAGCTTGTTAGGGACAGTAGATACGCAGTATTTT
CASSLLGTVDTQYF
>TRBV7-3|TRBJ2-3|TRBD2
TGTGCCAGCAGCCTCGGACTAGCGGAAGATACGCAGTATTTT
CASSLGLAEDTQYF
>TRBV10-3|TRBJ1-3|-
TGTGCCATCAGGCAGGGCTCTGGAAACACCATATATTTT
CAIRQGSGNTIYF
>TRBV27|TRBJ2-7|TRBD1
TGTGCCAGCAGTGCCAACCGGGACAGCTCCTACGAGCAGTACTTC
CASSANRDSSYEQYF
>TRBV27|TRBJ1-4|TRBD1
TGTGCCAGCAGCTCCGGGACAGAGCGGGAAAAACTGTTTTTT
CASSSGTEREKLFF
>TRBV5-1|TRBJ1-4|-
TGCGCCAGCAGCTTGGGACTCCGAGGGACTAATGAAAAACTGTTTTTT
CASSLGLRGTNEKLFF
>TRBV5-6|TRBJ1-1|-
TGTGCCAGCAGGGAACAGGGCCCGGACACTGAAGCTTTCTTT
CASREQGPDTEAFF
>TRBV14|TRBJ1-2|-
TGTGCCAGCAGTCCGGGACACCTCTATGGCTACACCTTC
CASSPGHLYGYTF
>TRBV2|TRBJ2-5|TRBD2
TGTGCCAGCAGTCCACCTTTAGCGGGGGGGCTAGAAGAGACCCAGTACTTC
CASSPPLAGGLEETQYF
>TRBV7-2|TRBJ2-2|-
TGTGCCAGCAGCTTCCTCAGCACCGGGGAGCTGTTTTTT
CASSFLSTGELFF
>TRBV11-3|TRBJ2-1|TRBD1
TGTGCCAGCAGCTTAGATGGGACAGCTGAGCAGTTCTTC
CASSLDGTAEQFF
>TRBV5-6|TRBJ1-1|-
TGTGCCAGCAGACAACAGGGTCGGAGGAACACTGAAGCTTTCTTT
CASRQQGRRNTEAFF
>TRBV15|TRBJ2-5|TRBD1
TGTGCCACCAGCATACAAGACAGGGAAGAGACCCAGTACTTC
CATSIQDREETQYF
>TRBV9|TRBJ2-3|-
TGTGCCAGCAGCGTACAGGGGACGGATACGCAGTATTTT
CASSVQGTDTQYF
>TRBV14|TRBJ2-4|TRBD1
TGTGCCAGCAGGTTACAGGGGGCGAACATTCAGTACTTC
CASRLQGANIQYF
>TRBV5-1|TRBJ1-1|-
TGCGCCAGCAGCTTGGGGGCAGGGGTTCTCAACACTGAAGCTTTCTTT
CASSLGAGVLNTEAFF